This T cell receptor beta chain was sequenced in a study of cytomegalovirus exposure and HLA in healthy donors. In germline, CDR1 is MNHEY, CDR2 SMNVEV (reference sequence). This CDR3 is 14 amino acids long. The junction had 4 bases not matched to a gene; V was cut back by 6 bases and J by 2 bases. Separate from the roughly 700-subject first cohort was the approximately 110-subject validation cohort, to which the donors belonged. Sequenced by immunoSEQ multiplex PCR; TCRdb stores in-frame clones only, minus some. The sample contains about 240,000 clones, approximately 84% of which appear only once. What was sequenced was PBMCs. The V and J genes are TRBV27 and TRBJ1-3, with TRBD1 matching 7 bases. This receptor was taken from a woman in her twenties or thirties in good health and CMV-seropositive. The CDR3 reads CASRVDRAGNTIYF. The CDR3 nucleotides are TGTGCCAGCAGGGTCGACAGGGCTGGAAACACCATATATTTT.